Below, 23 T cell receptor beta chains from the same sample are listed, as sequenced in a study of tumor-infiltrating lymphocytes in primary liver carcinoma. RNA was extracted from whole blood without cell sorting, alongside germline DNA. Production of TCR beta cDNA used roughly 480 ng total RNA together with a constant-region primer. Libraries covering TCR beta were generated through three nested multiplex PCR rounds (using a slightly modified ARM-PCR). Each of the first two PCR rounds ran approximately 10 cycles with TRBV1-TRBV30 forward and C-beta reverse primers. A single record per CDR3 protein comes from TCRdb applying MiXCR to the multiplex PCR reads. The sample consists of 250,000 to 350,000 distinct CDR3 sequences, about three fifths of them appearing once. Sequencing was performed on peripheral blood. Receptor source: a woman in her twenties or thirties with primary liver carcinoma and hepatitis B virus infection.

This chain joins TRBV5-4 and TRBJ2-3, with a weak D call TRBD2 (5 bases). Germline V CDR1 and CDR2: SGHNT, YYREEE (reference sequence). CDR3 length: 17 residues. Trimming stripped 4 bases from V and 1 base from J, with 19 bases between. The CDR3 protein is CASSPYSWERGTDTQYF. The CDR3 coding sequence is TGTGCCAGCAGCCCTTATAGCTGGGAGAGGGGCACAGATACGCAGTATTTT.

About this clonotype itself: A read error may produce the germline difference seen at one junction end. As DNA, the CDR3 is TGTCCCAGCAGCCAGGCGAGTAACACCGGGGAGCTGTTTTTT. It is translated as CPSSQASNTGELFF. This chain joins TRBV14 and TRBJ2-2; D unclear. Per germline, CDR1 SGHDN and CDR2 FVKESK. The CDR3 is made up of 14 amino acids. The full variable domain, its missing parts supplied by reference TRBV14 and TRBJ2-2, is EAGVTQFPSHSVIEKGQTVTLRCDPISGHDNLYWYRRVMGKEIKFLLHFVKESKQDESGMPNNRFLAERTGGTYSTLKVQPAELEDSGVYFCPSSQASNTGELFFGEGSRLTVL.

Regarding this clonotype: It may be a read error: a sequence one base away is much more abundant. The chain is built from TRBV29-1 and TRBJ2-3; the match to TRBD2 covers 9 bases. Germline CDR1 is SQVTM and CDR2 is ANQGSEA. The CDR3 runs to 15 residues. Trimming cost V 2 bases and J 7 bases; bases outside gene matches: 10. The CDR3 nucleotides read TGCAGCGTTGAAACTAGCGGGCCTTCTACAAATACGCAGTATTTT. It codes for CSVETSGPSTNTQYF.

Concerning this clonotype itself: At one end, the junction sequence differs from germline, possibly due to a read error. The V gene is TRBV6-1, the J gene TRBJ2-1, with TRBD1 identical over 7 bases. CDR3 length: 15 residues. Germline V gene lookup returns CDR1 MNHNS and CDR2 SASEGT. CDR3 sequence reads: CASSGVLQGHNVQFF. CDR3 nucleotide sequence: TGTGCCAGCAGTGGGGTCTTACAGGGGCACAATGTGCAGTTCTTC.

Concerning this clonotype itself: Germline and junction disagree at one end, which may indicate a read error. The chain couples TRBV14 to TRBJ2-4, with unresolved D. CDR3 length equals 14 residues. Germline V gene lookup returns CDR1 SGHDN and CDR2 FVKESK. The CDR3 protein is CASSQEASQNIEYF. The CDR3 DNA follows: TGTGCCAGCAGCCAAGAAGCCTCCCAAAACATTGAGTACTTC.

As DNA, the CDR3 is TGTGCCAGCAGCAAACAGGTGAACACTGAAGCTTTCTTT. It translates to CASSKQVNTEAFF. The chain carries TRBV5-4 and TRBJ1-1, with a possible D match to TRBD1 (5 bases). The CDR3 runs 13 residues. Germline-derived CDR1 and CDR2 are SGHNT and YYREEE (reference sequence). Trimming left V 4 bases short and J 0 bases short, with 7 bases between.

On this clonotype itself: Compared with germline, one end of the junction differs, possibly owing to a read error. CDR3 amino acids: CASSFTGGASVLF. The CDR3, as DNA: TGTGCCAGCAGTTTCACCGGAGGGGCTAGCGTCCTCTTC. The chain is built from TRBV12-3 or TRBV12-4 and TRBJ2-1; D perhaps matches TRBD2 (6 bases). CDR3 size: 13 residues.

A word on this clonotype: The junction departs from the called germline gene at one end, perhaps through a read error. J is TRBJ2-2 and V is TRBV6-5; 10 positions agree with TRBD1. CDR1 and CDR2 from the germline V gene are MNHEY and SVGAGI. This CDR3 has 14 residues. CDR3 DNA sequence: TGTGTCAGCAGTTGGGACAGGGGCTTGAGGGGGCTGTTTTTT. It translates to CVSSWDRGLRGLFF.

Concerning this clonotype: One end of the junction fails to match germline, which may point to a read error. The chain joins TRBV7-9 to TRBJ1-2; tentative D call: TRBD1 (5 bases). The germline V gene encodes CDR1 SEHNR and CDR2 FQNEAQ (reference sequence). The CDR3 loop spans 14 amino acids. CDR3 residues: CASSLVGRVDDYTF. DNA for the CDR3: TGTGCTAGCAGCTTAGTTGGCAGGGTTGACGACTACACCTTC.

In the case of this clonotype: A much more abundant neighbour one base away suggests this may be a read error. The CDR3 coding sequence is TGCGCCAGCATCCAAGCTAGAGGGGCGGTCGCAGGTGGGGCTTTCTTT. Protein sequence: CASIQARGAVAGGAFF. The V and J genes are TRBV4-1 and TRBJ1-1; maybe TRBD1 (5 bases). The CDR3 length is 16 residues. Per germline, CDR1 MGHRA and CDR2 YSYEKL.

The V gene is TRBV11-3, the J gene TRBJ2-7; the D call may be TRBD1 or TRBD2 (5 bases each). Trimming removed 0 bases from V and 9 bases from J, with 15 bases in between. The CDR3 has 14 residues. Germline CDR1 reads SGHNT; CDR2 reads YENEEA. CDR3 in DNA: TGTGCCAGCAGCTTAGAGGGACGACTCTACTGGCAGTACTTC. Translating it yields CASSLEGRLYWQYF.

A note on this clonotype: A read error may explain this, as a much larger clone is one base away. No conserved phenylalanine or tryptophan is present at the end of the CDR3, so a read error is the likely explanation. The CDR3 spells CSVGGGSRDEQFS. CDR3 sequence (DNA): TGCAGCGTTGGGGGGGGGAGTAGGGATGAGCAGTTCTCC. The rearrangement joins TRBV29-1 to TRBJ2-1; 7 nucleotides match TRBD2. Germline V lookup: CDR1 SQVTM, CDR2 ANQGSEA. The CDR3 loop spans 13 amino acids. V gave up 4 bases and J gave up 8 bases; unmatched junction bases: 8.

In its sample, this clonotype was seen a few times. The chain is built from TRBV12-3 or TRBV12-4 and TRBJ2-2, with TRBD1 matching 7 bases. CDR3 length equals 17 residues. V was pared by 6 bases and J by 5 bases, with 15 bases of the junction left unmatched. CDR3 loop: CASSHGQARSGTGELFF. The CDR3 nucleotides are TGTGCCAGCAGCCACGGACAGGCCAGGTCGGGTACCGGGGAGCTGTTTTTT.

A word on this clonotype: Possible read error: a much larger clone is one base away. V and J are TRBV6-5 and TRBJ1-2, with D perhaps matching TRBD1 (5 bases). Germline CDR1 and CDR2: MNHEY and SVGAGI. CDR3 size: 12 residues. The CDR3 protein is CASSGRDYGYSF. CDR3 in DNA: TGTGCCAGCAGTGGCAGGGACTATGGCTACAGCTTC.

Only a few counts were recorded for this clonotype. The chain combines TRBV6-5 with TRBJ2-7, with TRBD1 identical over 9 bases. Trimming at V came to 5 bases and at J to 4 bases, leaving 6 bases not matched to a gene. Germline-derived CDR1 and CDR2 are MNHEY and SVGAGI. The CDR3 is 14 amino acids. DNA for the CDR3: TGTGCCAGCAGTGAAACAGGGGGCGCGTACGAGCAGTACTTC. This gives the protein CASSETGGAYEQYF.

Notes on this clonotype: This may stem from a read error, because a much larger clone lies one nucleotide away. V usage is TRBV7-8 and J usage is TRBJ2-7; a possible D gene is TRBD2 (6 bases). The V gene's germline CDR1 is SGHVS and CDR2 FQNEAQ. This CDR3 is 14 amino acids long. CDR3 loop: CASSWRDSRHDQYF. Here the CDR3 DNA reads TGTGCCAGCAGCTGGAGGGATAGCCGGCACGACCAGTACTTC.

This clonotype was recorded at least ten times. This rearrangement joins TRBV11-2 to TRBJ2-1; no clear D gene. Germline CDR1 SGHAT, CDR2 FQNNGV. This CDR3 is 16 amino acids long. Trimming shortened V by 0 bases and J by 6 bases, and 15 bases separated the two germline ends. The CDR3 sequence is CASSLDMGGGGNEQFF. In DNA form, the CDR3 reads TGTGCCAGCAGCTTAGATATGGGCGGTGGTGGCAATGAGCAGTTCTTC.

This clonotype has ten or more counts. The chain employs TRBV11-2 and TRBJ2-5, with 12 bases fitting TRBD2. The germline gives CDR1 SGHAT, CDR2 FQNNGV. The CDR3 spans 15 residues. Unmatched junction bases numbered 3, after V lost 3 bases and J lost 4 bases. The CDR3 DNA reads TGTGCCAGCAGCTTGACTAGCGGGAGCGGAGAGACCCAGTACTTC. Translation: CASSLTSGSGETQYF.

This clonotype was seen a handful of times. The gene calls are TRBV12-3 or TRBV12-4 and TRBJ2-7; D remains ambiguous. There are 13 residues in the CDR3. V was cut by 3 bases and J by 0 bases, with 6 bases left in between. This CDR3 is CASSLEYSYEQYF. The CDR3 coding sequence is TGTGCCAGCAGTTTGGAATACTCCTACGAGCAGTACTTC.

The gene calls are TRBV28 and TRBJ1-6; D is uncertain. V lost 5 bases, J lost 12 bases, and 14 bases lay in between. The CDR3 covers 13 residues. Germline CDR1 reads MDHEN; CDR2 reads SYDVKM. CDR3 protein: CASSGKADRPLHF. CDR3 sequence (DNA): TGTGCCAGCAGTGGAAAGGCCGATCGACCCCTCCACTTT.

This clonotype was counted many times. The V gene is TRBV7-9, the J gene TRBJ1-1; TRBD1 might be the D (5 bases). The CDR3 spans 13 residues. Germline CDR1 reads SEHNR; CDR2 reads FQNEAQ (reference sequence). The V gene lost 3 bases and the J gene lost 1 base, with 6 bases spanning the gap. CDR3 nucleotide sequence: TGTGCCAGCAGCTTCCAGGGGAACACTGAAGCTTTCTTT. Translation: CASSFQGNTEAFF.

The chain is built from TRBV5-1 and TRBJ2-1; TRBD2 agrees at 10 bases. Germline CDR1 is SGHRS and CDR2 is YFSETQ. The J segment lost 8 bases and the V segment lost 4 bases, leaving 0 bases of the junction unmatched. This CDR3 is 12 amino acids long. Here the CDR3 reads CASSLAGDEQFF. CDR3 in DNA: TGCGCCAGCAGCCTAGCGGGAGATGAGCAGTTCTTC.

The chain is built from TRBV6-4 and TRBJ2-7; D might be TRBD2 (5 bases). The CDR3 extends over 13 amino acids. In germline, CDR1 is MRHNA, CDR2 SNTAGT. Deletions cut 6 bases from V and 6 bases from J, with 15 bases between. The CDR3 bases are TGTGCCAGCAGCCCCAGACAAGGAGGCGAGCAGTACTTC. It is translated as CASSPRQGGEQYF.